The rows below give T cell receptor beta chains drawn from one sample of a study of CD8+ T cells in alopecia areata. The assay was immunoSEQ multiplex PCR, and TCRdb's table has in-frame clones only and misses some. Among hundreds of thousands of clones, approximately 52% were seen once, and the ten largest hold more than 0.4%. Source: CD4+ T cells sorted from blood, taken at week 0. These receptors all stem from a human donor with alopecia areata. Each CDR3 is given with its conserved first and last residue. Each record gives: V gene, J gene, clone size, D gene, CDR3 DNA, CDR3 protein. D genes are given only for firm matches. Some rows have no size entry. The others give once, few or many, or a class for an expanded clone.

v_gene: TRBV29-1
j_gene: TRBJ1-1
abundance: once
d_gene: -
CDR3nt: TGCAGCGTCCAGGGACTCATGAACACTGAAGCTTTCTTT
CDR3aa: CSVQGLMNTEAFF

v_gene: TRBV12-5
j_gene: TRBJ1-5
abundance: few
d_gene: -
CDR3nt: TGTGCTAGTGGTTCCGGGTTGGCACAGAGGGGAGATCCCCAGCATTTT
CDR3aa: CASGSGLAQRGDPQHF

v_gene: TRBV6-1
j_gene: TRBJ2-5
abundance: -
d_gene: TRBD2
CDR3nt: TGTGCCAGCAGTGCTAGACCTTCAACGGGGGGGCGGGAGACCCAGTACTTC
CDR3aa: CASSARPSTGGRETQYF

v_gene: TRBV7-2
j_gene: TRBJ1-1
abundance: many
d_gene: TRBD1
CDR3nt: TGTGCCAGCAGCGTATACAGGGGTGAGAGGAACACTGAAGCTTTCTTT
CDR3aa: CASSVYRGERNTEAFF

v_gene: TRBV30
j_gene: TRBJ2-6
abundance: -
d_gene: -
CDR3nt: TGTGCCTGCTCTGGGGCCAACGTCCTGACTTTC
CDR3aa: CACSGANVLTF

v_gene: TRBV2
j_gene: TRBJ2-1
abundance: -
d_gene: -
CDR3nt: TGTGCCAGCAGTGACTTACTAGCTAGGCCCGGGGATGAGCAGTTCTTC
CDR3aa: CASSDLLARPGDEQFF

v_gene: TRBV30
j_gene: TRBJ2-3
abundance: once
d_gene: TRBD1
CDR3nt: TGTGCCTGGGCGACAGGGCGGGCAGATACGCAGTATTTT
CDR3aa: CAWATGRADTQYF

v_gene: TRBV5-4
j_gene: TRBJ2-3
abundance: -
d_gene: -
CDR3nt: TGTGCCAGCAGCTTGGTCGGGACGCAGTATTTT
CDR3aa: CASSLVGTQYF

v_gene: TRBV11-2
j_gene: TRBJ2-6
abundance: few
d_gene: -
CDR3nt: TGTGCCAGCAGCTTCATACAGGGAGGATCTGGGGCCAACGTCCTGACTTTC
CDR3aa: CASSFIQGGSGANVLTF

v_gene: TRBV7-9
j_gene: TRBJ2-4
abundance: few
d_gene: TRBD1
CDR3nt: TGTGCCAGCAGCTTAGGGAGGATGGGGACAGGGGGTGCCAAAAACATTCAGTACTTC
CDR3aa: CASSLGRMGTGGAKNIQYF

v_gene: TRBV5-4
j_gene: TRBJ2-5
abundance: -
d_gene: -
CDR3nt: TGTGCCAGCAGCCTCGACAGGCAGACCCAGTACTTC
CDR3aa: CASSLDRQTQYF

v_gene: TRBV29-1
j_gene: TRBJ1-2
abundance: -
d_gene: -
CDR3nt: TGCAGCGTTGATACATGGGCGGATGGCTACACCTTC
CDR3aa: CSVDTWADGYTF

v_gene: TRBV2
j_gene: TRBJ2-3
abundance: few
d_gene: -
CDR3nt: TGTGCCAGCAGTGAGGGAGATACGCAGTATTTT
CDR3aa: CASSEGDTQYF

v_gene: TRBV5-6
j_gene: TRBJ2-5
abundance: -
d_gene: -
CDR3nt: TGTGCCAGCAGCTACGGGACTTCGGAGCAAGAGACCCAGTACTTC
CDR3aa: CASSYGTSEQETQYF

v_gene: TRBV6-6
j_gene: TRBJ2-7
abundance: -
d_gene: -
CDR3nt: TGTGCCAGCACCGAAAGACCTTCCTCCTACGAGCAGTACTTC
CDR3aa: CASTERPSSYEQYF

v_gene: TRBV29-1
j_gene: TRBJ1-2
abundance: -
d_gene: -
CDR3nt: TGCAGCGTTGGTGGGGGGCTCGGCTATGGCTACACCTTC
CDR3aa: CSVGGGLGYGYTF